Listed below are T cell receptor beta chains from one sample, sequenced in a study of CD8+ T cells in alopecia areata. Profiled with immunoSEQ multiplex PCR; TCRdb holds only in-frame clones, not every one. This table holds some 150,000 clones, around 82% found once. The source was CD8+ T cells sorted from blood, collected at week 4, from a patient treated with tofacitinib. Receptor source: a human donor with alopecia areata. The CDR3 runs from the conserved cysteine through the conserved F or W. D genes are given only for firm matches. A clone size is listed for some rows: how often the clone was seen (once, few, many), or a class if it is expanded.

j_call v_call clone_size d_call cdr3_aa cdr3_nt
TRBJ2-3 TRBV9 once TRBD2 CASSDPHQAGGPTDTQYF TGTGCCAGCAGTGACCCCCACCAGGCGGGGGGGCCGACAGATACGCAGTATTTT
TRBJ2-7 TRBV9 - - CASSVAYEREQYF TGTGCCAGCAGCGTAGCGTACGAGCGAGAGCAGTACTTC
TRBJ2-5 TRBV7-6 few TRBD1 CASSSSGGATQEQYF TGTGCCAGCAGCTCCTCAGGGGGCGCAACACAAGAGCAGTACTTC
TRBJ2-5 TRBV29-1 - - CSVQKGGIQGTYQETQYF TGCAGCGTTCAAAAAGGGGGGATCCAGGGCACGTACCAAGAGACCCAGTACTTC
TRBJ2-7 TRBV6-1 - - CASSEWSGSYEQYF TGTGCCAGCAGTGAATGGTCAGGATCCTACGAGCAGTACTTC
TRBJ2-5 TRBV4-1 few TRBD2 CASSQEERGAQETQYF TGCGCCAGCAGCCAAGAGGAGCGGGGGGCGCAAGAGACCCAGTACTTC
TRBJ2-5 TRBV7-2 - - CASTFSSEWETQYF TGTGCCAGCACCTTCTCTAGCGAATGGGAGACCCAGTACTTC
TRBJ2-1 TRBV5-1 - - CASSLAEGGPSEQFF TGCGCCAGCAGCTTGGCCGAGGGGGGGCCCAGTGAGCAGTTCTTC
TRBJ2-1 TRBV7-2 - - CASSPTLQTGRHEQFF TGTGCCAGCAGCCCTACCCTTCAGACAGGGAGGCATGAGCAGTTCTTC
TRBJ1-4 TRBV29-1 - - CSVGTVATNEKLFF TGCAGCGTCGGGACGGTTGCAACTAATGAAAAACTGTTTTTT